The 18 T cell receptor beta chains given below trace back to one sample, sequenced in a study of blood T cell repertoires in COVID-19 (dated by TCRdb to 2020 to 2022). The library was built by means of the immunoSEQ multiplex PCR assay. TCRdb holds this immuneACCESS table with in-frame rearrangements only. Some clones are missing; in checked studies, unresolved V genes explain under half, and the rest has no known cause. The sample contains 250,000 to 400,000 clones, about 89% of them found a single time. The ten largest clonotypes hold approximately 5.2% of the sample. The sample was PBMCs or T cells enriched from blood (not recorded which). These receptors all come from a man in his fifties or sixties who had recovered from COVID-19.

CDR3 DNA: TGTGCCCGAAGGGGACATCAAGACTGGGGGAACACTGAAGCTTTCTTT. The encoded protein is CARRGHQDWGNTEAFF. V gene TRBV30 combines with J gene TRBJ1-1; D perhaps matches TRBD1 (6 bases). Trimming shortened V by 8 bases and J by 1 base, and 23 bases separated the two germline ends. Germline V lookup: CDR1 GTSNPN, CDR2 SVGIG (reference sequence). The CDR3 totals 16 residues.

J is TRBJ2-1 and V is TRBV7-3, with 7 bases lining up with TRBD2. Germline CDR1 and CDR2: SGHTA and FQGTGA. The CDR3 runs 15 residues. J was trimmed by 5 bases and V by 2 bases; bases with no gene match: 6. CDR3 residues: CASSLFASGNNEQFF. In DNA form, the CDR3 reads TGTGCCAGCAGCTTATTCGCTAGCGGAAACAATGAGCAGTTCTTC.

This clone was seen a few times. The V call is TRBV3-1 (or the pseudogene TRBV3-2), the J call TRBJ2-6, with 9 bases fitting TRBD1. V trimming: 2 bases; J trimming: 2 bases; junction bases outside the gene matches: 1. The germline gives CDR1 LGHDT, CDR2 YNNKEL (reference sequence). This CDR3 has 16 amino acids. The CDR3 is CASSQTGGAGANVLTF. Written as DNA, the CDR3 is TGTGCCAGCAGCCAAACAGGGGGCGCTGGGGCCAACGTCCTGACTTTC.

The chain couples TRBV18 to TRBJ2-1; D is undetermined. Per germline, CDR1 KGHSH and CDR2 LQKENI. V lost 3 bases and J lost 3, with 12 bases in between. The CDR3 is 15 residues long. The CDR3 spells CASSPSTLNYNEQFF. The CDR3 DNA sequence: TGTGCCAGCTCACCCTCGACATTGAACTACAATGAGCAGTTCTTC.

With regard to this clone: Sequence at one end of the junction differs from germline and may be a read error. This sequence joins TRBV7-2 and TRBJ2-7, with 9 bases lining up with TRBD2. This CDR3 has 12 residues. Germline V gives CDR1 SGHTA, CDR2 FQGNSA. The CDR3 DNA reads as TGTGCCAGCAGCCTAGCGGGGCCCGAGCAGTACTTC. Its protein product is CASSLAGPEQYF.

The chain uses TRBV4-3 and TRBJ1-1; the D gene is possibly TRBD1 (5 bases). The CDR3 is 16 amino acids. Trimming shortened V by 1 base and J by 5 bases, and 17 bases separated the two germline ends. Germline values: CDR1 LGHNA, CDR2 YSLEER. The CDR3 DNA reads TGCGCCAGCAGCCAAGGCTACAGTCAGGGTGGGACTGAAGCTTTCTTT. This codes for CASSQGYSQGGTEAFF.

The count of this clone is one. CDR3 nucleotide sequence: TGTGCCAGCAGCGCTCCAGGGACAGACGGTTCACCCCTCCACTTT. It is translated as CASSAPGTDGSPLHF. V and J are TRBV9 and TRBJ1-6; TRBD1 matches at 7 bases. V lost 3 bases and J lost 9; bases outside the gene matches: 9. This CDR3 contains 15 residues. CDR1 and CDR2 (germline): SGDLS, YYNGEE.

The chain couples TRBV28 to TRBJ2-2, with D possibly matching TRBD1 (6 bases). Trimming took 7 bases from V and 6 from J, leaving 15 bases between them. Looked up from germline, CDR1 is MDHEN and CDR2 is SYDVKM. This CDR3 is built from 14 residues. The CDR3 DNA follows: TGTGCCAGCAATGACCTCAGGGGTGCCGGGGAGCTGTTTTTT. Encoded protein: CASNDLRGAGELFF.

The CDR3 loop reads CASSKLYPAGSYNEQFF. CDR3 in DNA: TGTGCCAGCAGCAAACTCTATCCAGCGGGGTCCTACAATGAGCAGTTCTTC. The chain joins TRBV21-1 to TRBJ2-1; TRBD2, as called in the table, went unchecked against the DNA. TRBV21-1 is tagged as a pseudogene. The CDR3 extends over 17 amino acids.

This rearrangement joins TRBV5-1 to TRBJ1-5; 10 bases are a match to TRBD1. J gave up 6 bases and V 3 bases, and 6 bases lay outside the gene matches. The germline CDR1 and CDR2 sequences are SGHRS and YFSETQ. The CDR3 consists of 15 residues. Written as DNA, the CDR3 is TGCGCCAGCAGCTCCGGACAGGGGGTCGGTCAGCCCCAGCATTTT. This encodes CASSSGQGVGQPQHF.

The rearrangement joins TRBV19 to TRBJ2-1; D gene uncertain. V was trimmed by 4 bases and J by 2 bases, leaving 6 bases between them. Germline V gene data show CDR1 as LNHDA and CDR2 as SQIVND (reference sequence). The CDR3 has 13 residues. The CDR3: CASSNRTYNEQFF. CDR3 bases: TGTGCCAGTAGTAATAGAACCTACAATGAGCAGTTCTTC. The whole variable domain, filled in from reference TRBV19 and TRBJ2-1, reads DGGITQSPKYLFRKEGQNVTLSCEQNLNHDAMYWYRQDPGQGLRLIYYSQIVNDFQKGDIAEGYSVSREKKESFPLTVTSAQKNPTAFYLCASSNRTYNEQFFGPGTRLTVL.

The chain employs TRBV27 and TRBJ1-2, with 10 positions matching TRBD1. Per germline, CDR1 MNHEY and CDR2 SMNVEV (reference sequence). CDR3 length: 13 residues. Unmatched junction bases numbered 2, after V lost 4 bases and J lost 6 bases. CDR3 nucleotide sequence: TGTGCCAGCAGTTGGGGGACAGGGGATGGCTACACCTTC. Protein: CASSWGTGDGYTF.

This clone was detected once. The V call is TRBV2, the J call TRBJ1-4; tentatively, D is TRBD1 (6 bases). CDR3 length: 13 amino acids. The V gene's germline CDR1 is SNHLY and CDR2 FYNNEI. Deletions cut 5 bases from V and 3 bases from J, with 7 bases between. The CDR3, as DNA: TGTGCCAGCAGTAACAGGGCTAATGAAAAACTGTTTTTT. It encodes CASSNRANEKLFF.

The chain links TRBV5-1 to TRBJ1-2; TRBD1 matches 8 bases. From germline, CDR1 is SGHRS and CDR2 YFSETQ. The V and J ends lost 0 bases and 7 bases, in that order; junction bases with no gene match: 14. The CDR3 is 17 amino acids. CDR3: CASSLGAGRTGTPGYTF. The CDR3 coding sequence is TGCGCCAGCAGCTTGGGCGCCGGTAGGACAGGGACCCCTGGCTACACCTTC.

This chain connects TRBV7-3 to TRBJ2-3; the match to TRBD2 covers 7 bases. Trimming took 5 bases from V and 4 from J; bases not matched to a gene: 15. This CDR3 comprises 17 residues. Germline CDR1 is SGHTA and CDR2 is FQGTGA. The CDR3 here is CASSRLRPGGRADTQYF. The CDR3, as DNA: TGTGCCAGCAGCCGACTTAGACCCGGGGGGAGGGCAGATACGCAGTATTTT.

The chain carries TRBV6-4 and TRBJ2-1, with 10 positions matching TRBD1. CDR3 size: 15 residues. Germline V CDR1 and CDR2: MRHNA, SNTAGT. Trimming at V came to 3 bases and at J to 9 bases, leaving 8 bases not matched to a gene. Here the CDR3 reads CASSDGDRGLSEQFF. The CDR3 bases are TGTGCCAGCAGTGATGGGGACAGGGGTTTAAGTGAGCAGTTCTTC.

This clone has just one count. The gene calls are TRBV7-6 and TRBJ1-3; a possible D gene is TRBD1 (5 bases). Germline V CDR1 and CDR2: SGHVS, FNYEAQ. The CDR3 runs 14 residues. Trimming shortened V by 1 base and J by 8 bases, and 12 bases separated the two germline ends. The CDR3 loop reads CASSLGRGGYTIYF. DNA for the CDR3: TGTGCCAGCAGCTTAGGGAGGGGTGGCTACACCATATATTTT.

In DNA, the CDR3 is TGTGCCAGCAGCTCCGCGGGGTCTGGCAATCAGCCCCAGCATTTT. Its translation is CASSSAGSGNQPQHF. The chain recombines TRBV28 with TRBJ1-5; D call uncertain. In germline, CDR1 is MDHEN, CDR2 SYDVKM. The CDR3 consists of 15 residues. V lost 6 bases, J lost 2 bases, and 14 bases lay in between.